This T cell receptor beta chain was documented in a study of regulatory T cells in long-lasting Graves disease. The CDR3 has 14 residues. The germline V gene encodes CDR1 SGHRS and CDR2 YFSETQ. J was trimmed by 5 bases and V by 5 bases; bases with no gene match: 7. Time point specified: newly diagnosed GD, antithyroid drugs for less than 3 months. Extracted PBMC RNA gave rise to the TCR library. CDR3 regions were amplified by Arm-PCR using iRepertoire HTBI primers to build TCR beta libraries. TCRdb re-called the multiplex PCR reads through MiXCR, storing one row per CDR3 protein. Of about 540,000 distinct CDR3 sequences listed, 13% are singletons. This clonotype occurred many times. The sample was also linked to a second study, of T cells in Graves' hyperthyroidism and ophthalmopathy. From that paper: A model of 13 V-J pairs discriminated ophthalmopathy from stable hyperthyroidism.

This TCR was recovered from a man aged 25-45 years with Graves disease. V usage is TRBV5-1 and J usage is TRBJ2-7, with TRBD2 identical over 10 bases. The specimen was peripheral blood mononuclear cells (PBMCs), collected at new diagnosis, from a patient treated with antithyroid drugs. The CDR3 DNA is TGCGCCAGCAGTCCTAGCGGGAGCCCCAACGAGCAGTACTTC. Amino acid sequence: CASSPSGSPNEQYF.